This TCR beta chain was recorded in a study of blood T cell repertoires in COVID-19. Those enrolled, adults aged 18 to 89 years, came from roughly 23 US areas. The CDR3 consists of 16 residues. CDR1 is LGHDT, CDR2 YNNKEL, per germline (reference sequence). V was clipped by 3 bases and J by 3 bases; unmatched bases: 7. Sequenced by immunoSEQ multiplex PCR; TCRdb stores in-frame clones only, minus some. The sample contains 200,000 or so clones, around 89% of which appear only once. This chain connects TRBV3-1 (or the pseudogene TRBV3-2) to TRBJ2-7; 11 nucleotides agree with TRBD1. This receptor was taken from a woman aged 40-49 years with acute COVID-19. The sequenced material came from PBMCs or T cells enriched from blood (not recorded which). CDR3 sequence (DNA): TGTGCCAGCAGCCAGCCCGGGACAGGGGGAGACTACGAGCAGTACTTC. This translates into CASSQPGTGGDYEQYF.